These 10 T cell receptor beta chains originate from one sample sequenced in a study of blood T cell repertoires in COVID-19 (TCRdb year 2020). The method behind the library was the immunoSEQ multiplex PCR assay. This is the immuneACCESS table as TCRdb keeps it, with only in-frame sequences that have V and J called. A part of the clones is gone; compared with another copy, unresolved V genes explain less than half, and the rest is unexplained. The sample has some 150,000 clones on record, about 79% of them singletons. Of the sample, about 29% is held by the ten largest clones. The sequenced sample consisted of peripheral blood. Every receptor here comes from a woman in her sixties with acute or convalescent COVID-19.

This chain connects TRBV6-5 to TRBJ1-6; weak D call: TRBD1 (6 bases). Trimming removed 7 bases at V and 9 bases at J, with 13 bases between. The CDR3 covers 13 residues. Germline V gives CDR1 MNHEY, CDR2 SVGAGI. This CDR3 is CASTQGVGSPLHF. In DNA form, the CDR3 reads TGTGCCAGCACACAGGGAGTAGGTTCACCCCTCCACTTT.

The chain links TRBV7-8 to TRBJ1-4; 7 bases fit TRBD1. Trimming removed 4 bases from V and 2 bases from J; junction bases left unmatched: 10. Germline CDR1 SGHVS, CDR2 FQNEAQ. The CDR3 spans 17 residues. The CDR3 coding sequence is TGTGCCAGCAGCTCTAATGCACAGGGGCGGACTAATGAAAAACTGTTTTTT. Translation gives CASSSNAQGRTNEKLFF.

This chain links TRBV7-2 with TRBJ2-3, with D maybe TRBD1 (5 bases). Per the germline V gene, CDR1 is SGHTA and CDR2 is FQGNSA. This CDR3 region has 14 residues. V shed 0 bases and J shed 4 bases, with 8 bases lying between them. The CDR3 loop is CASSLAGAPDTQYF. CDR3 DNA sequence: TGTGCCAGCAGCTTAGCAGGGGCCCCAGATACGCAGTATTTT.

This chain links TRBV10-1 with TRBJ2-3, with 7 bases fitting TRBD2. The junction had 8 bases not matched to a gene; V was cut back by 5 bases and J by 6 bases. CDR1 and CDR2 (germline): WNHNN, SYGVQD (reference sequence). CDR3 size: 14 residues. This chain's CDR3 is CASSPSGAGDTQYF. The CDR3 DNA reads TGCGCCAGCAGTCCCAGCGGGGCGGGTGATACGCAGTATTTT.

The V gene is TRBV6-5, the J gene TRBJ2-5; 9 bases map to TRBD2. This CDR3 spans 15 amino acids. V dropped 7 bases and J dropped 5; count of bases not matched to a gene: 11. The germline CDR1 and CDR2 sequences are MNHEY and SVGAGI. CDR3 sequence (DNA): TGTGCCAGCAAAGTCGGCGGGGGGGTCCGGGAGACCCAGTACTTC. It is translated as CASKVGGGVRETQYF.

The chain links TRBV28 to TRBJ1-1; the match to TRBD1 covers 8 bases. V gave up 6 bases and J gave up 5 bases; unmatched junction bases: 11. The germline V gene encodes CDR1 MDHEN and CDR2 SYDVKM. The CDR3 extends over 15 amino acids. CDR3 coding DNA: TGTGCCAGCAGAACCCAGGGGGCAAAGGGAACTGAAGCTTTCTTT. Its protein product is CASRTQGAKGTEAFF.

The chain joins TRBV30 to TRBJ2-2, with 9 bases identical to TRBD1. The CDR3 extends over 15 amino acids. V lost 4 bases, J lost 4 bases, and 7 bases stayed unmatched. Germline CDR1 GTSNPN, CDR2 SVGIG (reference sequence). In nucleotides, the CDR3 is TGTGCCTGGAACAGGGGACAGGGTGTCACCGGGGAGCTGTTTTTT. Protein sequence: CAWNRGQGVTGELFF.

This chain uses TRBV9 with TRBJ2-1; a weak D match, TRBD2 (5 bases). V gave up 2 bases and J gave up 1 base, with 10 bases separating them. This CDR3 region has 15 residues. The V gene's germline CDR1 is SGDLS and CDR2 YYNGEE. DNA for the CDR3: TGTGCCAGCAGCGTCGGGGTAGCGTCCTACAATGAGCAGTTCTTC. It specifies CASSVGVASYNEQFF.

The V call is TRBV2, the J call TRBJ1-2; 9 positions match TRBD1. The J segment lost 2 bases and the V segment lost 4 bases, leaving 5 bases of the junction unmatched. Germline lookup yields CDR1 SNHLY and CDR2 FYNNEI. The CDR3 is 15 amino acids. Written as DNA, the CDR3 is TGTGCCAGCAGTGGCAATACAGGGGGCAACTATGGCTACACCTTC. As protein: CASSGNTGGNYGYTF.

The V call is TRBV15, the J call TRBJ2-7; perhaps TRBD2 as D (5 bases). Germline V gene lookup returns CDR1 LNHNV and CDR2 YYDKDF (reference sequence). V gave up 5 bases and J gave up 6 bases, with 17 bases separating them. The CDR3 totals 14 residues. CDR3 nucleotides: TGTGCCACCAGCCCTGGAGGCACGTCGGCCGAGCAGTACTTC. Translation: CATSPGGTSAEQYF.